A single sample is the source of the 32 T cell receptor beta chains below, sequenced in a study of cytomegalovirus exposure and HLA in healthy donors. PCR was performed using 60 Vbeta and 13 Jbeta primers. The assay was immunoSEQ multiplex PCR, and TCRdb's table has in-frame clones only and misses some. The repertoire holds 150,000 to 200,000 clones, with roughly four fifths as singletons. What was sequenced was PBMCs. The source is a woman under 30 in good health and CMV-seropositive.

This chain connects TRBV19 to TRBJ1-4; D is unresolved. Trimming left V 6 bases short and J 7 bases short, with 9 bases between. CDR1 and CDR2 (germline): LNHDA, SQIVND (reference sequence). The CDR3 totals 12 residues. This CDR3 reads CASRSGGEKLFF. The CDR3 DNA sequence: TGTGCCAGTAGGTCGGGAGGTGAAAAACTGTTTTTT.

This chain joins TRBV28 and TRBJ2-6; 8 positions agree with TRBD2. V dropped 2 bases and J dropped 0; count of bases not matched to a gene: 12. Per germline, CDR1 MDHEN and CDR2 SYDVKM. This CDR3 has 20 residues. The CDR3 loop is CASSLDWFGRGGSGANVLTF. CDR3 in DNA: TGTGCCAGCAGTTTAGATTGGTTCGGACGGGGGGGCTCTGGGGCCAACGTCCTGACTTTC.

With respect to this clone: The DNA is omitted, as the CDR3 cannot be located on it reliably, and the CDR3 follows TCRdb's listing. The genes are TRBV27 and TRBJ1-1. Germline loops: CDR1 MNHEY, CDR2 SMNVEV (reference sequence). The CDR3 has 16 residues if both end residues are counted. The CDR3 protein is CASSLGTGLSNTEAFF.

This rearrangement joins TRBV4-1 to TRBJ2-1; D is unresolved. From germline, CDR1 is MGHRA and CDR2 YSYEKL. There are 13 residues in the CDR3. V lost 4 bases to trimming and J lost 9 bases, with 13 bases between them. For the CDR3, the DNA is TGCGCCAGCAGCCCCGAGAGTGGTGGTGAGCAGTTCTTC. Its protein product is CASSPESGGEQFF.

This chain joins TRBV6-4 and TRBJ2-3; 7 bases map to TRBD1. Germline V gives CDR1 MRHNA, CDR2 SNTAGT. V gave up 6 bases and J gave up 4 bases; unmatched junction bases: 7. The CDR3 has 14 residues. This CDR3 is CASSVQGNADTQYF. The CDR3 DNA reads as TGTGCCAGCAGCGTACAGGGGAACGCAGATACGCAGTATTTT.

The gene calls are TRBV11-2 and TRBJ2-3, with 7 nucleotides matching TRBD1. Germline CDR1 and CDR2: SGHAT and FQNNGV. V was clipped by 5 bases and J by 10 bases; unmatched bases: 9. The CDR3 covers 13 residues. The CDR3 sequence: CASSIARQGAQYF. In nucleotides, the CDR3 is TGTGCCAGCAGCATAGCCCGACAGGGTGCGCAGTATTTT.

CDR3 in amino acids: CASSHARGGNTIYF. Written as DNA, the CDR3 is TGTGCCAGCAGCCATGCCAGGGGTGGAAACACCATATATTTT. The chain has TRBV14 and TRBJ1-3; maybe TRBD1 (6 bases). The CDR3 loop spans 14 amino acids. CDR1 SGHDN and CDR2 FVKESK come from the germline V gene. The ends were cut back, 3 bases at V and 3 bases at J, with 9 bases in the middle.

The rearrangement uses TRBV7-6 and TRBJ2-2; D remains ambiguous. Germline V gives CDR1 SGHVS, CDR2 FNYEAQ. Trimming pared 4 bases from V and 2 bases from J, leaving 11 bases between. This CDR3 is built from 15 residues. The DNA for the CDR3 is TGTGCCAGCAGCTCCCTAACTAAAAACACCGGGGAGCTGTTTTTT. Encoded protein: CASSSLTKNTGELFF.

The V and J genes are TRBV5-4 and TRBJ2-3, with TRBD2 matching over 7 bases. J gave up 2 bases and V 0 bases, and 9 bases lay outside the gene matches. Germline loops: CDR1 SGHNT, CDR2 YYREEE (reference sequence). There are 17 residues in the CDR3. In DNA form, the CDR3 reads TGTGCCAGCAGCTTGGGGCTAGCGGTGGAATTCACAGATACGCAGTATTTT. This sequence encodes CASSLGLAVEFTDTQYF. The variable domain in full, completed from reference TRBV5-4 and TRBJ2-3, reads ETGVTQSPTHLIKTRGQQVTLRCSSQSGHNTVSWYQQALGQGPQFIFQYYREEENGRGNFPPRFSGLQFPNYSSELNVNALELDDSALYLCASSLGLAVEFTDTQYFGPGTRLTVL.

The genes are TRBV19 and TRBJ2-2; TRBD1 agrees at 9 bases. Germline V gene sequence: CDR1 LNHDA, CDR2 SQIVND (reference sequence). Unmatched junction bases numbered 6, after V lost 4 bases and J lost 6 bases. There are 15 residues in the CDR3. The CDR3 sequence: CASSTGQGRAGELFF. DNA of the CDR3: TGTGCCAGTAGTACGGGACAGGGAAGGGCCGGGGAGCTGTTTTTT.

CDR3 region: CASSEALFGGYSNQPQHF. The CDR3 nucleotides read TGTGCCAGCAGTGAAGCGCTTTTCGGGGGATATAGCAATCAGCCCCAGCATTTT. J is TRBJ1-5 and V is TRBV2, with TRBD1 as a possible D gene (5 bases). The CDR3 sequence is 18 residues long. Trimming removed 0 bases from V and 0 bases from J, with 15 bases in between. From germline, CDR1 is SNHLY and CDR2 FYNNEI.

The sample holds a few counts of this clone. CDR3 DNA sequence: TGTGCCAGCAGCGTAGCAGGGAACTATGGCTACACCTTC. Translating gives CASSVAGNYGYTF. V usage is TRBV9 and J usage is TRBJ1-2, with D possibly TRBD1 on 5 matching bases. CDR3 length: 13 residues. Germline V lookup: CDR1 SGDLS, CDR2 YYNGEE. V lost 0 bases and J lost 2, with 5 bases in between.

The chain uses TRBV5-1 and TRBJ2-3, with D unclear. Germline CDR1 and CDR2: SGHRS and YFSETQ. The CDR3 length is 16 residues. Trimming stripped 4 bases from V and 1 base from J, with 16 bases between. The CDR3 bases are TGCGCCAGCAGCCCAGCTTGGCGGTCCCGCACAGATACGCAGTATTTT. This translates into CASSPAWRSRTDTQYF.

This clone was observed a single time. The rearrangement links TRBV6-4 to TRBJ2-3, with 8 bases fitting TRBD2. Germline V gives CDR1 MRHNA, CDR2 SNTAGT. After removal of 3 bases from V and 3 bases from J, the junction contained 2 bases not matched to a gene. CDR3 length equals 14 residues. The CDR3 loop reads CASSDGGGTDTQYF. The CDR3 DNA sequence: TGTGCCAGCAGTGATGGCGGGGGGACAGATACGCAGTATTTT.

The chain uses TRBV11-1 and TRBJ1-1; D not certain. Germline V lookup: CDR1 SGHAT, CDR2 FQDESV (reference sequence). V was clipped by 5 bases and J by 1 base, with 8 bases between them. CDR3 length: 13 amino acids. CDR3 in DNA: TGTGCCAGCAGCCACCTCGGGAACACTGAAGCTTTCTTT. This translates into CASSHLGNTEAFF.

This rearrangement joins TRBV6-5 to TRBJ2-1; 8 positions agree with TRBD2. Germline values: CDR1 MNHEY, CDR2 SVGAGI. The CDR3 totals 13 residues. Trimming took 6 bases from V and 8 from J; bases not matched to a gene: 6. CDR3 residues: CASSFSGRDEQFF. The CDR3 DNA follows: TGTGCCAGCAGCTTCTCCGGGAGGGATGAGCAGTTCTTC.

This clone was seen more than once but under ten times. Here the CDR3 DNA reads TGTGCCAGTACCTCCATAGATAGCGGCGCCAATGAGCAGTTCTTC. It yields the protein CASTSIDSGANEQFF. The rearrangement uses TRBV19 and TRBJ2-1; the D gene is possibly TRBD2 (6 bases). The CDR3 covers 15 residues. Germline CDR1 LNHDA, CDR2 SQIVND (reference sequence). V lost 7 bases, J lost 6 bases, and 19 bases lay in between.

This rearrangement joins TRBV5-1 to TRBJ1-2; 8 nucleotides agree with TRBD1. After removal of 0 bases from V and 8 bases from J, the junction contained 6 bases not matched to a gene. The germline V gene encodes CDR1 SGHRS and CDR2 YFSETQ. The CDR3 covers 14 residues. CDR3 bases: TGCGCCAGCAGCTTGGGGACAGGGAGTTACGGCTACACCTTC. Its translation: CASSLGTGSYGYTF.

The chain is built from TRBV19 and TRBJ1-1; tentatively, D is TRBD1 (6 bases). Trimming left V 5 bases short and J 9 bases short, with 28 bases between. Looked up from germline, CDR1 is LNHDA and CDR2 is SQIVND (reference sequence). CDR3 length: 17 residues. CDR3 residues: CASSSLRDTRLIGKAFF. The CDR3 nucleotides are TGTGCCAGTAGTTCCCTCCGGGACACCCGATTAATAGGAAAAGCTTTCTTT.

This chain uses TRBV7-9 with TRBJ2-2; D is perhaps TRBD2 (6 bases). CDR1 and CDR2 (germline): SEHNR, FQNEAQ (reference sequence). V was clipped by 3 bases and J by 7 bases, with 15 bases between them. The CDR3 has 15 amino acids. The CDR3: CASSFGTARGGELFF. Here the CDR3 DNA reads TGTGCCAGCAGCTTCGGGACTGCCCGCGGCGGGGAGCTGTTTTTT.

The chain couples TRBV5-3 to TRBJ2-5; 12 bases match TRBD2. TRBV5-3 is an ORF, and what it does is uncertain. V gave up 4 bases and J gave up 4 bases; unmatched junction bases: 8. The CDR3 length is 16 residues. The CDR3 protein is CARSRVLAGGGETQYF. As DNA, the CDR3 is TGTGCCAGAAGCCGTGTGCTAGCGGGGGGGGGAGAGACCCAGTACTTC.

The gene calls are TRBV18 and TRBJ2-1, with no clear D. The CDR3 has 13 residues. Between the trimmed V and J ends, which lost 3 bases and 3 bases, there was a span of 6 bases. In germline, CDR1 is KGHSH, CDR2 LQKENI. The CDR3 region has the DNA TGTGCCAGCTCACCGGTAGTCTACAATGAGCAGTTCTTC. It translates to CASSPVVYNEQFF.

There are a few counts of this clone. The V and J genes are TRBV5-4 and TRBJ2-7, with 14 bases fitting TRBD2. The CDR3 is 17 amino acids. V lost 4 bases to trimming and J lost 1 base; unmatched junction nucleotides: 7. Germline CDR1 is SGHNT and CDR2 is YYREEE (reference sequence). CDR3 sequence reads: CASSRGLAGGPSYEQYV. In DNA form, the CDR3 reads TGTGCCAGCAGCCGTGGACTAGCGGGGGGCCCTTCCTACGAGCAGTACGTC.

The chain recombines TRBV7-6 with TRBJ1-3; a weak D match, TRBD1 (6 bases). Trimming took 5 bases from V and 0 from J, leaving 11 bases between them. There are 15 residues in the CDR3. The germline V gene encodes CDR1 SGHVS and CDR2 FNYEAQ. Here the CDR3 DNA reads TGTGCCAGCAGCCCCGGACAGTCCTCTGGAAACACCATATATTTT. Translating it yields CASSPGQSSGNTIYF. The complete variable domain, with remaining parts taken from reference TRBV7-6 and TRBJ1-3, reads GAGVSQSPRYKVTKRGQDVALRCDPISGHVSLYWYRQALGQGPEFLTYFNYEAQQDKSGLPNDRFSAERPEGSISTLTIQRTEQRDSAMYRCASSPGQSSGNTIYFGEGSWLTVV.

This clone was seen a few times. The chain carries TRBV19 and TRBJ1-5; perhaps TRBD1 as D (5 bases). This CDR3 has 16 residues. The V gene lost 0 bases and the J gene lost 4 bases, with 13 bases spanning the gap. The germline V gene encodes CDR1 LNHDA and CDR2 SQIVND (reference sequence). The CDR3 DNA reads TGTGCCAGTAGTATAGACTTTGGGGCAGTGAATCAGCCCCAGCATTTT. This encodes CASSIDFGAVNQPQHF.

The gene calls are TRBV9 and TRBJ1-2, with 8 bases that match TRBD1. V lost 2 bases, J lost 8 bases, and 11 bases stayed unmatched. Germline CDR1 and CDR2: SGDLS and YYNGEE. The CDR3 runs 15 residues. CDR3: CASSVAGGAEVGYTF. In DNA form, the CDR3 reads TGTGCCAGCAGCGTTGCAGGGGGCGCAGAGGTCGGCTACACCTTC.

V is TRBV5-4 and J is TRBJ1-5; 9 bases align to TRBD1. The CDR3 totals 16 residues. Germline values: CDR1 SGHNT, CDR2 YYREEE (reference sequence). Trimming at V came to 4 bases and at J to 5 bases, leaving 10 bases not matched to a gene. CDR3 sequence (DNA): TGTGCCAGCAGCCTCTCCGGACAGGGGCCAGATCAGCCCCAGCATTTT. Protein sequence: CASSLSGQGPDQPQHF.

This clone came up once. The CDR3 loop reads CASSTGTSGTDTQYF. In DNA form, the CDR3 reads TGTGCCAGCAGCACCGGGACTAGCGGCACAGATACGCAGTATTTT. The chain recombines TRBV7-2 with TRBJ2-3; 10 nucleotides match TRBD2. This CDR3 spans 15 amino acids. V gave up 5 bases and J gave up 1 base; unmatched junction bases: 3. The germline V gene has CDR1 SGHTA and CDR2 FQGNSA.

The V gene is TRBV6-6, the J gene TRBJ2-1, with D possibly being TRBD2 (6 bases). Trimming shortened V by 6 bases and J by 8 bases, and 20 bases separated the two germline ends. The CDR3 is made up of 15 amino acids. Germline V gives CDR1 MNHNY, CDR2 SVGAGI (reference sequence). As DNA, the CDR3 is TGTGCCAGCAGATCCTTAGAGAGGGAGGTCCATGAGCAGTTCTTC. Protein product: CASRSLEREVHEQFF.

The chain recombines TRBV6-5 with TRBJ1-1; D possibly corresponds to TRBD1 (5 bases). The germline gives CDR1 MNHEY, CDR2 SVGAGI. V lost 2 bases and J lost 9, with 10 bases in between. This CDR3 contains 12 residues. The CDR3 bases are TGTGCCAGCAGTTACAAGAGACAGAAAGCTTTCTTT. Its translation: CASSYKRQKAFF.

The chain employs TRBV27 and TRBJ2-1; no clear D gene. This CDR3 has 14 residues. Per the germline V gene, CDR1 is MNHEY and CDR2 is SMNVEV (reference sequence). V was clipped by 6 bases and J by 7 bases, with 16 bases between them. The CDR3 protein is CASSPSSLENEQFF. In nucleotides, the CDR3 is TGTGCCAGCAGCCCAAGCTCCCTGGAGAATGAGCAGTTCTTC.

The chain carries TRBV5-1 and TRBJ2-3, with 9 bases identical to TRBD2. This CDR3 is built from 15 residues. Trimming at V came to 3 bases and at J to 2 bases, leaving 4 bases not matched to a gene. In germline, CDR1 is SGHRS, CDR2 YFSETQ. The CDR3 nucleotides read TGCGCCAGCAGCTGGGCGGGGGGGAACACAGATACGCAGTATTTT. This translates into CASSWAGGNTDTQYF.